The source of this TCR beta chain is a study of T cell responses to AZD1222 COVID-19 vaccine. Notes on the study in general: Increases in Spike-specific TCR breadth and depth were seen after two AZD1222 doses.

The method was immunoSEQ multiplex PCR; TCRdb's version includes in-frame clones alone and lacks a portion of them. Of 150,000 to 160,000 clones in the sample, around nine tenths were seen once. The V gene's germline CDR1 is SGHTS and CDR2 YDEGEE. V gave up 0 bases and J gave up 7 bases; unmatched junction bases: 5. The CDR3 has 15 amino acids. Analyses pooled second doses at about 4 or about 12 weeks. A note on this clone: Its cognate antigen is unknown.

This sample comprised peripheral blood, obtained 28 days after the second AZD1222 dose. This TCR derives from an adult who received the AZD1222 COVID-19 vaccine. The chain recombines TRBV5-8 with TRBJ1-4, with 8 bases lining up with TRBD1. CDR3: CASSLGDRGVEKLFF. The CDR3 DNA reads as TGTGCCAGCAGCTTGGGAGACAGGGGCGTTGAAAAACTGTTTTTT. The variable domain in full, with the rest retrieved from reference TRBV5-8 and TRBJ1-4, is EAGVTQSPTHLIKTRGQQATLRCSPISGHTSVYWYQQALGLGLQFLLWYDEGEERNRGNFPPRFSGRQFPNYSSELNVNALELEDSALYLCASSLGDRGVEKLFFGSGTQLSVL.